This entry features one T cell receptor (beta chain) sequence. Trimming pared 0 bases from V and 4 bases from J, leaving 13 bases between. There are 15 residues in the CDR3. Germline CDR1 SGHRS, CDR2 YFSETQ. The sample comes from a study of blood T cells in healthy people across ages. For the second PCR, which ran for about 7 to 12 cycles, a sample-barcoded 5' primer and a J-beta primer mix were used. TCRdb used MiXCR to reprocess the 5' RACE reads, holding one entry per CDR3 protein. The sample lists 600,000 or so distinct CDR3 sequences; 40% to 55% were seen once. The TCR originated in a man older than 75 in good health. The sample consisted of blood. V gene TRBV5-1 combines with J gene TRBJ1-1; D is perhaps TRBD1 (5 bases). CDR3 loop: CASSLGGRSITEAFF. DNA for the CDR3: TGCGCCAGCAGCTTGGGGGGCAGGTCGATCACTGAAGCTTTCTTT.